This passage covers 25 T cell receptor beta chains from one sample sequenced in a study of human T cells and chemical hapten exposure. TCRdb re-called the 5' RACE reads with MiXCR, one entry per CDR3 protein. The table lists roughly 82,000 distinct CDR3 sequences, roughly 15% of them singletons. Total RNA was extracted from unfractionated whole blood. All receptors come from a female donor in good health.

The DNA for the CDR3 is TGTGCCAGCAGACAGACAGGGGGACGGGGGGATGAGCAGTTCTTC. Translated: CASRQTGGRGDEQFF. This chain joins TRBV6-5 and TRBJ2-1, with 9 bases aligning to TRBD1. This CDR3 comprises 15 residues. In germline, CDR1 is MNHEY, CDR2 SVGAGI. The junction had 11 bases not matched to a gene; V was cut back by 6 bases and J by 8 bases.

The chain combines TRBV27 with TRBJ2-1; a weak D match, TRBD1 (5 bases). The germline V and J ends were trimmed by 1 base and 6 bases, with 13 bases remaining between them. The CDR3 is 15 residues long. The germline gives CDR1 MNHEY, CDR2 SMNVEV (reference sequence). CDR3: CASSLFDHQGNEQFF. For the CDR3, the DNA is TGTGCCAGCAGTTTATTTGACCATCAGGGCAATGAGCAGTTCTTC.

The chain joins TRBV20-1 to TRBJ1-2; tentatively, D is TRBD1 (5 bases). This CDR3 contains 14 residues. Germline CDR1 DFQATT, CDR2 SNEGSKA (reference sequence). Trimming removed 3 bases from V and 2 bases from J, with 13 bases in between. As DNA, the CDR3 is TGCAGTGCTAGGGTCCTGAGGGGAAACTATGGCTACACCTTC. Translated, it gives CSARVLRGNYGYTF.

This rearrangement joins TRBV6-5 to TRBJ2-7; D not resolved. CDR1 and CDR2 from the germline V gene are MNHEY and SVGAGI. V gave up 0 bases and J gave up 0 bases, with 9 bases separating them. The CDR3 is 15 amino acids. The CDR3 DNA reads as TGTGCCAGCAGTTACTCGGTGACCTCCTCCTACGAGCAGTACTTC. Amino acids: CASSYSVTSSYEQYF.

This clonotype was seen only a few times. The gene calls are TRBV6-2 or TRBV6-3 and TRBJ2-1; 12 positions match TRBD2. Trimming took 8 bases from V and 9 from J; bases not matched to a gene: 14. The CDR3 has 16 amino acids. CDR1 is MNHEY, CDR2 SVGEGT, per germline. The CDR3 spells CASWYRRTSGNSEQFF. The DNA for the CDR3 is TGTGCCAGCTGGTACCGTCGGACTAGCGGGAATAGTGAGCAGTTCTTC.

This clonotype occurred a few times. The chain recombines TRBV28 with TRBJ2-3; D is unclear. The CDR3 sequence is 13 residues long. The V end lost 3 bases, the J end lost 2 bases, and 6 bases lay between the germline ends. From germline, CDR1 is MDHEN and CDR2 SYDVKM. CDR3 protein: CASSFRLTDTQYF. The CDR3 DNA is TGTGCCAGCAGTTTTAGACTCACAGATACGCAGTATTTT. The full variable domain, completed using reference TRBV28 and TRBJ2-3, is DVKVTQSSRYLVKRTGEKVFLECVQDMDHENMFWYRQDPGLGLRLIYFSYDVKMKEKGDIPEGYSVSREKKERFSLILESASTNQTSMYLCASSFRLTDTQYFGPGTRLTVL.

V usage is TRBV20-1 and J usage is TRBJ2-3; 9 bases are shared with TRBD2. CDR1 DFQATT and CDR2 SNEGSKA come from the germline V gene (reference sequence). This CDR3 region has 14 residues. V dropped 5 bases and J dropped 4; count of bases not matched to a gene: 7. CDR3 residues: CSAQAGGYSDTQYF. The DNA of the CDR3 is TGCAGTGCTCAAGCGGGAGGATATTCAGATACGCAGTATTTT.

J is TRBJ2-1 and V is TRBV6-5; 7 bases are shared with TRBD2. Trimming at V came to 4 bases and at J to 7 bases, leaving 16 bases not matched to a gene. CDR3 length: 17 residues. Looked up from germline, CDR1 is MNHEY and CDR2 is SVGAGI. The CDR3: CASSFSANSLGGNEQFF. CDR3 nucleotide sequence: TGTGCCAGCAGTTTTTCAGCCAATAGTCTCGGGGGGAATGAGCAGTTCTTC.

The chain recombines TRBV5-4 with TRBJ2-7; 7 bases are shared with TRBD1. The V segment lost 4 bases and the J segment 4 bases; nucleotides outside the gene matches: 8. Germline V gives CDR1 SGHNT, CDR2 YYREEE (reference sequence). The CDR3 spans 14 residues. CDR3 sequence (DNA): TGTGCCAGCAGCATGGGACAGAGAGATTACGAGCAGTACTTC. Translation gives CASSMGQRDYEQYF.

This clonotype was seen only a few times. The gene calls are TRBV12-3 or TRBV12-4 and TRBJ2-1; no clear D. Trimming shortened V by 6 bases and J by 8 bases, and 11 bases separated the two germline ends. This CDR3 contains 12 residues. The CDR3 DNA follows: TGTGCCAGCAGCAACCTTTCCGATGAGCAGTTCTTC. Encoded protein: CASSNLSDEQFF.

This clonotype turned up a few times. The genes are TRBV4-2 and TRBJ2-7, with 10 bases aligning to TRBD2. Trimming cost V 0 bases and J 3 bases; bases outside gene matches: 2. Germline V lookup: CDR1 LGHNA, CDR2 YNFKEQ. This CDR3 contains 15 residues. CDR3 residues: CASSQESSGSYEQYF. In DNA, the CDR3 is TGTGCCAGCAGCCAAGAGTCTAGCGGGAGCTACGAGCAGTACTTC.

This clonotype came up a few times. This chain links TRBV6-2 or TRBV6-3 with TRBJ1-1, with D unresolved. The germline CDR1 and CDR2 sequences are MNHEY and SVGEGT. The CDR3 is made up of 13 amino acids. The V end was cut by 6 bases, the J end by 0 bases, with 8 bases between. CDR3 coding DNA: TGTGCCAGCAGCCCCATCTTGAACACTGAAGCTTTCTTT. As protein: CASSPILNTEAFF.

This clonotype was detected a few times. The V and J genes are TRBV20-1 and TRBJ1-1; 9 bases fit TRBD1. CDR3 length: 14 residues. The V segment lost 4 bases and the J segment 1 base; nucleotides outside the gene matches: 4. Looked up from germline, CDR1 is DFQATT and CDR2 is SNEGSKA (reference sequence). The CDR3 DNA is TGCAGTGCTACGACAGGGGGAGGGAACACTGAAGCTTTCTTT. This translates into CSATTGGGNTEAFF.

CDR3 region: CAWSVDPPGRGSYEQYF. In nucleotides, the CDR3 is TGTGCCTGGAGTGTAGACCCTCCGGGCAGGGGATCCTACGAGCAGTACTTC. The chain is built from TRBV30 and TRBJ2-7; perhaps TRBD1 as D (6 bases). The V and J ends lost 0 bases and 1 base respectively, with 19 bases between them. The CDR3 runs to 17 residues. Per the germline V gene, CDR1 is GTSNPN and CDR2 is SVGIG (reference sequence).

This clonotype appeared a few times. This sequence joins TRBV6-5 and TRBJ1-2, with D tentatively TRBD1 (5 bases). V lost 6 bases and J lost 3, with 14 bases in between. The CDR3 extends over 14 amino acids. In germline, CDR1 is MNHEY, CDR2 SVGAGI. The CDR3 region is CASRQPGKHYGYTF. For the CDR3, the DNA is TGTGCCAGCAGGCAGCCAGGGAAACACTATGGCTACACCTTC.

The J gene is TRBJ1-1, the V gene TRBV29-1, with TRBD1 as a possible D gene (6 bases). The CDR3 consists of 16 residues. Looked up from germline, CDR1 is SQVTM and CDR2 is ANQGSEA. V lost 3 bases and J 1 base, leaving 18 bases between the germline ends. CDR3 in amino acids: CSVEEQPWGPNTEAFF. The CDR3 region has the DNA TGCAGCGTTGAGGAGCAGCCTTGGGGGCCGAACACTGAAGCTTTCTTT.

The chain uses TRBV6-2 or TRBV6-3 and TRBJ2-5; possibly TRBD1 for D (6 bases). Germline V gene data show CDR1 as MNHEY and CDR2 as SVGEGT. This CDR3 comprises 16 residues. Trimming took 2 bases from V and 6 from J, leaving 19 bases between them. CDR3 bases: TGTGCCAGCAGTTACGAGTCCTACAGGGTGGAGAAGACCCAGTACTTC. Encoded protein: CASSYESYRVEKTQYF.

The V gene is TRBV11-2, the J gene TRBJ2-5; D is possibly TRBD1 (6 bases). The germline V gene has CDR1 SGHAT and CDR2 FQNNGV. The V and J ends lost 0 bases and 4 bases respectively, with 12 bases between them. The CDR3 is 15 amino acids. CDR3 DNA: TGTGCCAGCAGCTTAGACCCGACAGGAGGAGAGACCCAGTACTTC. Translation: CASSLDPTGGETQYF.

The chain uses TRBV4-3 and TRBJ1-1, with a weak D call TRBD1 (6 bases). V was trimmed by 0 bases and J by 4 bases, leaving 15 bases between them. This CDR3 spans 16 amino acids. Germline loops: CDR1 LGHNA, CDR2 YSLEER. The CDR3 reads CASSQDRTGWTTEAFF. Here the CDR3 DNA reads TGCGCCAGCAGCCAAGATCGTACAGGGTGGACCACTGAAGCTTTCTTT.

This clonotype was observed a handful of times. This chain's CDR3 is CASSLGRGDTIYF. In DNA, the CDR3 is TGTGCCAGCAGCTTGGGGCGCGGGGACACCATATATTTT. The rearrangement links TRBV7-7 to TRBJ1-3; the D gene is possibly TRBD1 (5 bases). CDR1 and CDR2 (germline): SSHAT, FNYEAQ (reference sequence). CDR3 length: 13 residues. V dropped 3 bases and J dropped 8 bases, with 11 bases sitting between them.

The chain has TRBV29-1 and TRBJ2-1; TRBD2 matches at 7 bases. V gave up 7 bases and J gave up 8 bases; unmatched junction bases: 5. Germline loops: CDR1 SQVTM, CDR2 ANQGSEA. The CDR3 consists of 11 residues. The CDR3 sequence: CSATGRDEQFF. DNA of the CDR3: TGCAGCGCTACGGGGAGGGATGAGCAGTTCTTC.

J is TRBJ2-5 and V is TRBV28, with 8 nucleotides matching TRBD2. V was clipped by 6 bases and J by 0 bases; unmatched bases: 9. Germline values: CDR1 MDHEN, CDR2 SYDVKM. This CDR3 spans 16 amino acids. The CDR3 DNA reads as TGTGCCAGCAGAACCTCCGGGACTAGATACCAAGAGACCCAGTACTTC. Translated, it gives CASRTSGTRYQETQYF.

The chain employs TRBV11-2 and TRBJ1-4, with TRBD1 as a possible D gene (6 bases). Trimming shortened V by 5 bases and J by 7 bases, and 17 bases separated the two germline ends. This CDR3 comprises 15 residues. Germline values: CDR1 SGHAT, CDR2 FQNNGV. The CDR3 region is CASSPIQGRGEKLFF. CDR3 bases: TGTGCCAGCAGCCCTATACAGGGAAGGGGTGAAAAACTGTTTTTT.

V gene TRBV29-1 combines with J gene TRBJ1-4; possible D gene TRBD1, 6 bases. This CDR3 is 14 amino acids long. Germline V lookup: CDR1 SQVTM, CDR2 ANQGSEA. V dropped 5 bases and J dropped 1 base, with 11 bases sitting between them. CDR3 sequence (DNA): TGCAGCGTTTACACAGGGTTAACTAATGAAAAACTGTTTTTT. Translated, it gives CSVYTGLTNEKLFF.

The table lists this clonotype with many counts. The chain combines TRBV20-1 with TRBJ2-3; TRBD2 matches at 14 bases. The CDR3 covers 15 residues. Unmatched junction bases numbered 7, after V lost 6 bases and J lost 5 bases. From germline, CDR1 is DFQATT and CDR2 SNEGSKA (reference sequence). The CDR3 coding sequence is TGCAGTGCCAATAGACTAGCGGGGGGGCGAGATACGCAGTATTTT. It is translated as CSANRLAGGRDTQYF.